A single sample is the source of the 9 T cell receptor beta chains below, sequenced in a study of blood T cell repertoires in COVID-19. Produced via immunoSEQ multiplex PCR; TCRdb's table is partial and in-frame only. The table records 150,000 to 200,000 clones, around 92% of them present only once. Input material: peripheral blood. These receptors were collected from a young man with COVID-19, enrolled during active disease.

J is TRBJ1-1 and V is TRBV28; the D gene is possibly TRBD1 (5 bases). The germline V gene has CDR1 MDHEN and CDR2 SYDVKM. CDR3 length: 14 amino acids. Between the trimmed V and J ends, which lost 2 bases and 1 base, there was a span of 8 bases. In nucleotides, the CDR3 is TGTGCCAGCAGTTTAGGGGCCAGGAACACTGAAGCTTTCTTT. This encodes CASSLGARNTEAFF.

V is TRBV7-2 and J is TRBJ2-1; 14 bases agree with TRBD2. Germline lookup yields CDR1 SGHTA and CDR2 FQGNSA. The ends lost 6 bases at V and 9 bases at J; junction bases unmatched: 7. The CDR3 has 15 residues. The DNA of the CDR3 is TGTGCCAGCAGTGAGACTAGCGGGGGGGCCTTTGAGCAGTTCTTC. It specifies CASSETSGGAFEQFF.

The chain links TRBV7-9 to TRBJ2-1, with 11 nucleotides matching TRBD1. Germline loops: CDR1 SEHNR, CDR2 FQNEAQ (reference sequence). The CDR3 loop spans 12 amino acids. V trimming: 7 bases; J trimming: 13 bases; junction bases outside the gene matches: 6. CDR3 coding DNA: TGTGCCAGCACTCGGGACAGGGGGGATCAGTTCTTC. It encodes CASTRDRGDQFF.

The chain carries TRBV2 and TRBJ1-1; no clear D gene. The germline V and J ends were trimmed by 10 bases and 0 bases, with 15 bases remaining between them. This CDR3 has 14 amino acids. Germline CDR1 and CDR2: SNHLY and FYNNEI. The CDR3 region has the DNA TGTGCCACCCAGTGGACTGGGGTGAACACTGAAGCTTTCTTT. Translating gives CATQWTGVNTEAFF.

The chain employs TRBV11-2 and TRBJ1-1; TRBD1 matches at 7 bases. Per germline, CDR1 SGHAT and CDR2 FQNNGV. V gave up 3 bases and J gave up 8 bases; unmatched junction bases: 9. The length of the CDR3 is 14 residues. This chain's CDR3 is CASSLGDRAFEAFF. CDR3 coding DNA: TGTGCCAGCAGCTTGGGCGACAGGGCTTTCGAAGCTTTCTTT.

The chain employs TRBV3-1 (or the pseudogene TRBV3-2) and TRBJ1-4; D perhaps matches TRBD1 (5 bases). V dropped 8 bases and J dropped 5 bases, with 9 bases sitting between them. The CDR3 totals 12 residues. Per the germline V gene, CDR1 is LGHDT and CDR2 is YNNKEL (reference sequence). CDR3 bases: TGTGCCAGCTCCTCAGGGAATGAAAAACTGTTTTTT. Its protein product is CASSSGNEKLFF.

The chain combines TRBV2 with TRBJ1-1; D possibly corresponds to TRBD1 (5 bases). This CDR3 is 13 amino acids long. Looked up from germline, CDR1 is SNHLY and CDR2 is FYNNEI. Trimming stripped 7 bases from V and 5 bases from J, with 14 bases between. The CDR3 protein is CASTGRGRTEAFF. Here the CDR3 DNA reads TGTGCCAGCACCGGGCGGGGGAGGACTGAAGCTTTCTTT.

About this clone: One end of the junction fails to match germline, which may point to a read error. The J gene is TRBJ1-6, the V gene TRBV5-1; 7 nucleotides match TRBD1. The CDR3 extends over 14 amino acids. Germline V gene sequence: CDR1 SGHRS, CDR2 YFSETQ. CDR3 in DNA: TGCGTCAGCAGCTTGGGCCAGGGGGATTCACCCCTCCACTTT. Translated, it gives CVSSLGQGDSPLHF.

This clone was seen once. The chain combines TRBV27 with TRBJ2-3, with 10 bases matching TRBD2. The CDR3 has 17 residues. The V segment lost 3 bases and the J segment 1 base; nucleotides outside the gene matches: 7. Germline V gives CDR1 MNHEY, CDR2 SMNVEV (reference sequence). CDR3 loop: CASSFLSGGFRTDTQYF. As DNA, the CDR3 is TGTGCCAGCAGTTTTCTTAGCGGGGGGTTTCGCACAGATACGCAGTATTTT.